This T cell receptor (beta chain) was sequenced for a study of blood T cell repertoires in COVID-19. Study-wide context: Specimens from acute and convalescent COVID-19 originated in the United States, Italy and Spain. PBMCs, B-cell-depleted T cells, or T cells provided the cDNA or gDNA that made up the material.

In the original workflow: Reference gene primer amplification gave estimated nucleated cell counts. Sequencing was performed with immunoSEQ multiplex PCR; in TCRdb, only in-frame clones are kept and a portion is missing. V and J calls and clone size follow that table, whereas D and trimming were derived from the DNA. This sample has under 200,000 clones; more than 75% occur once, and the top ten carry approximately 5.9%. The clonotype originates from a middle-aged woman with COVID-19, enrolled during active disease. The sequenced sample consisted of peripheral blood.

The CDR3 coding sequence is TGCGCCAGCAGCCAACAGTCGACAGGACGATGGAATCAGCCCCAGCATTTT. Its protein is CASSQQSTGRWNQPQHF. The genes are TRBV4-1 and TRBJ1-5; D possibly corresponds to TRBD1 (6 bases). CDR1 and CDR2 from the germline V gene are MGHRA and YSYEKL. The CDR3 runs to 17 residues. V shed 2 bases and J shed 4 bases, with 18 bases lying between them.